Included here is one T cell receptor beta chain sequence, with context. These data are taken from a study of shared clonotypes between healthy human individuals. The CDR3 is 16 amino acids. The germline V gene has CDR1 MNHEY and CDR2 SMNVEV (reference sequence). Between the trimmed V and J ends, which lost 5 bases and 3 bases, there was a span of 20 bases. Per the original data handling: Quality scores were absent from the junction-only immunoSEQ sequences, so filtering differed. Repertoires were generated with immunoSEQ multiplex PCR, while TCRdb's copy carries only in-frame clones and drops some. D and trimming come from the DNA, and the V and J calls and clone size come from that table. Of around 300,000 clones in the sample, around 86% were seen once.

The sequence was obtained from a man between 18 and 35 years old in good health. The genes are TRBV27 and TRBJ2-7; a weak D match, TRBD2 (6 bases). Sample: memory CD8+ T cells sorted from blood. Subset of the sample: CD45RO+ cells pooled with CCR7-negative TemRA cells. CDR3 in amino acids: CASSPLGGRALYEQYF. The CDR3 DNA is TGTGCCAGCAGTCCTCTTGGAGGGAGAGCTCTCTACGAGCAGTACTTC.